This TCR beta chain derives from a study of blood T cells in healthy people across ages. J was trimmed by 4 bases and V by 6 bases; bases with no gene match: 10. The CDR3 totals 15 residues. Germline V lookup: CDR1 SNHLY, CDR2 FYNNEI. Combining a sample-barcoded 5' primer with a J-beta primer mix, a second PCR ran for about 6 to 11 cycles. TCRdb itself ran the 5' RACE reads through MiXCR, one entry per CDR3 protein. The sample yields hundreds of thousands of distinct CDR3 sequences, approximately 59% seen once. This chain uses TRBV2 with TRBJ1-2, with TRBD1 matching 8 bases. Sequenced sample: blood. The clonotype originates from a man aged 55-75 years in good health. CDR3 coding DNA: TGTGCCAGCAGGAAGACAGGGGACCACGTCTATGGCTACACCTTC. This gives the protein CASRKTGDHVYGYTF.